Included here is one T cell receptor beta chain sequence, with context. Germline V lookup: CDR1 SGHNT, CDR2 YENEEA. The CDR3 has 17 amino acids. Trimming removed 1 base from V and 0 bases from J, with 15 bases in between. The sample is drawn from a study of control samples from healthy donors and cancer patients. The data were produced by immunoSEQ multiplex PCR, yet TCRdb's version contains in-frame clones alone and is incomplete. The data contain around 80,000 clones, about 94% of them seen just once; the ten biggest clones take up 2.8%. The source of this sequence is a woman in her 30s in good health. Sample: blood. This chain uses TRBV11-3 with TRBJ2-5; D perhaps matches TRBD1 (5 bases). CDR3 region: CASSLGLQHRYQETQYF. CDR3 sequence (DNA): TGTGCCAGCAGCTTAGGCCTACAGCACAGGTACCAAGAGACCCAGTACTTC.